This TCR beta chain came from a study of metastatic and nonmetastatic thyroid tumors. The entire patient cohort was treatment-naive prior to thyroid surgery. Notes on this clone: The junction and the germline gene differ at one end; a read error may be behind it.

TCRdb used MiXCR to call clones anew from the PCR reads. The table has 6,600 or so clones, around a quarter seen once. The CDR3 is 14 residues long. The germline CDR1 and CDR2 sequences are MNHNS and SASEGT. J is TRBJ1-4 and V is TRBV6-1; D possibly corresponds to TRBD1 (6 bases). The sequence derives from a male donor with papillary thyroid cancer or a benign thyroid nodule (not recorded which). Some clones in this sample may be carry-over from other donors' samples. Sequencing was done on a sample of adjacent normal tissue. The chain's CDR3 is CAGRRGAGSEKLLF. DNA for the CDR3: TGTGCCGGCAGGAGGGGGGCAGGGTCCGAAAAACTGCTTTTT.